This T cell receptor (beta chain) emerged from a study of cytomegalovirus exposure and HLA in healthy donors. Study summary: Caucasian-associated ancestry cluster membership applied to about four fifths of around 400 genotyped donors.

The CDR3 sequence is 15 residues long. Losses at the gene ends were 5 bases for V and 6 bases for J; bases not matched to a gene: 8. CDR1 SGHVS and CDR2 FQNEAQ come from the germline V gene. Notes on this clone: What it binds is unknown.

Amplification used 60 Vbeta primers and 13 Jbeta primers. Clones were read by immunoSEQ multiplex PCR, and TCRdb kept only the in-frame ones, dropping some. Of 130,000 to 150,000 clones listed, over 70% are singletons. At the time of sampling, donors were nominally healthy, though unrecorded immune exposures were likely. Regarding the study as a whole: In a later analysis, parvovirus B19, influenza, CMV and Epstein-Barr virus appeared linked to several top co-occurrence clusters.

This TCR derives from a man younger than 40 in good health and CMV-seropositive. The chain joins TRBV7-8 to TRBJ2-3; 10 bases are a match to TRBD2. Input material: PBMCs. The DNA for the CDR3 is TGTGCCAGCAGCCAAACTAGCGGGGTCTCTGATACGCAGTATTTT. Amino acid sequence: CASSQTSGVSDTQYF. Variable domain in full (rest from reference TRBV7-8 and TRBJ2-3): GAGVSQSPRYKVAKRGQDVALRCDPISGHVSLFWYQQALGQGPEFLTYFQNEAQLDKSGLPSDRFFAERPEGSVSTLKIQRTQQEDSAVYLCASSQTSGVSDTQYFGPGTRLTVL.